This T cell receptor beta chain was identified in a study of blood T cell repertoires in COVID-19. Study overall: Whether acute or convalescent, the COVID-19 samples came from the United States, Italy and Spain. Sample material is recorded as cDNA or gDNA derived from T cells, B-cell-depleted T cells, or PBMCs.

The count of this clone is one. Original handling: Amplification of reference gene primers was used by the study to estimate nucleated cell counts. The table came from immunoSEQ multiplex PCR; TCRdb's copy has only in-frame clones and leaves some out. That table is the source of V, J and clone size, and D and trimming were worked out from the DNA. The sample includes about 310,000 clones, about 87% seen only once; the top ten take around 7.8%. This CDR3 spans 15 amino acids. Germline V lookup: CDR1 LGHDT, CDR2 YNNKEL (reference sequence). Trimming removed 1 base from V and 5 bases from J, with 12 bases in between.

Sequencing was carried out using peripheral blood. This clonotype originated in a woman between 45 and 65 years old who had recovered from COVID-19. The V and J genes are TRBV3-1 (or the pseudogene TRBV3-2) and TRBJ2-1; a possible D gene is TRBD2 (5 bases). CDR3 sequence: CASSQAPGKHNEQFF. DNA for the CDR3: TGTGCCAGCAGCCAAGCGCCGGGGAAACACAATGAGCAGTTCTTC.